The source of this T cell receptor (beta chain) is a study of radiotherapy plus CTLA-4 blockade in lung cancer. Whole-study findings and limits: Early clonal dynamics of blood T cells, together with interferon-beta, were reported as the best response predictor.

This clone was observed once. Its antigen is unidentified. The ends were cut back, 6 bases at V and 4 bases at J, with 16 bases in the middle. Germline V lookup: CDR1 MNHEY, CDR2 SMNVEV (reference sequence). CDR3 size: 15 residues. Generated by immunoSEQ multiplex PCR, the TCRdb table keeps only in-frame clones and is missing some. The table includes about 49,000 clones, roughly three quarters detected once. This sequence joins TRBV27 and TRBJ1-5, with D possibly TRBD1 on 6 matching bases. The receptor comes from a human donor with non-small cell lung cancer who had stable disease on radiotherapy plus ipilimumab. The specimen was peripheral blood, collected from a patient treated with radiotherapy plus ipilimumab. CDR3 nucleotide sequence: TGTGCCAGCAGGTTGAACCATCAGGGGAATCAGCCCCAGCATTTT. It encodes CASRLNHQGNQPQHF.